Shown below are 8 T cell receptor beta chains from a single sample sequenced in a study of brain T cells in children with intractable seizures. Measured with immunoSEQ multiplex PCR; TCRdb has only the in-frame clones, and not every one. The profile covers 95,000 to 120,000 clones, with 85% to 95% appearing a single time and around 4.1% taken by the ten largest. Sequencing was performed on peripheral blood, taken at surgery. The origin of the receptors is a boy under two years old with hemimegalencephaly and intractable seizures.

This clone was found a few times. The chain carries TRBV28 and TRBJ1-2, with D unresolved. Trimming removed 5 bases from V and 1 base from J, with 8 bases in between. Germline V gene sequence: CDR1 MDHEN, CDR2 SYDVKM. This CDR3 comprises 13 residues. The DNA for the CDR3 is TGTGCCAGCAGTCCCGACTATAACTATGGCTACACCTTC. Encoded protein: CASSPDYNYGYTF.

The genes are TRBV6-2 or TRBV6-3 and TRBJ2-3; tentatively, D is TRBD1 (6 bases). V gave up 6 bases and J gave up 2 bases, with 12 bases separating them. Per the germline V gene, CDR1 is MNHEY and CDR2 is SVGEGT. This CDR3 has 14 residues. The CDR3 reads CASSRQVNTDTQYF. The CDR3 DNA reads TGTGCCAGCAGCAGACAGGTGAACACAGATACGCAGTATTTT.

Of note for this clone: Mismatch with germline at one junction end may stem from a read error. The chain has TRBV5-1 and TRBJ2-4; D is unresolved. CDR1 is SGHRS and CDR2 is YFSETQ in the germline V gene. CDR3 length: 14 amino acids. The CDR3 loop reads CASSLTPGKDIQYF. The DNA of the CDR3 is TGCGCCAGCAGCTTAACTCCCGGCAAAGACATTCAGTACTTC.

V and J are TRBV2 and TRBJ1-1; D not certain. Trimming cost V 6 bases and J 3 bases, with 11 bases left between them. Per the germline V gene, CDR1 is SNHLY and CDR2 is FYNNEI. This CDR3 is 13 amino acids long. The CDR3 DNA sequence: TGTGCCAGCAGGGCGTTGGGGTACACTGAAGCTTTCTTT. This sequence encodes CASRALGYTEAFF.

J is TRBJ1-6 and V is TRBV7-9; D not resolved. This CDR3 is built from 18 residues. V lost 1 base to trimming and J lost 3 bases, with 16 bases between them. Germline V gene data show CDR1 as SEHNR and CDR2 as FQNEAQ (reference sequence). The CDR3 sequence is CASSLVIGPTSYNSPLHF. The CDR3 nucleotides are TGTGCCAGCAGCTTAGTAATCGGCCCCACCAGCTATAATTCACCCCTCCACTTT.

The gene calls are TRBV7-9 and TRBJ2-3; a possible D gene is TRBD2 (5 bases). From germline, CDR1 is SEHNR and CDR2 FQNEAQ (reference sequence). The CDR3 sequence is 16 residues long. V was clipped by 0 bases and J by 7 bases, with 17 bases between them. The CDR3 sequence is CASSLAHGRGGNTQYF. As DNA, the CDR3 is TGTGCCAGCAGCTTAGCGCACGGCCGCGGAGGAAATACGCAGTATTTT.

This clone ranks as medium-sized (0.01 to 0.1%). The chain employs TRBV27 and TRBJ2-7; D gene ambiguous. This CDR3 comprises 15 residues. Germline assignment: CDR1 MNHEY and CDR2 SMNVEV (reference sequence). Between the trimmed V and J ends, which lost 6 bases and 0 bases, there was a span of 15 bases. CDR3 residues: CASRDVPRSSYEQYF. CDR3 bases: TGTGCCAGCAGGGACGTCCCTAGGAGCTCCTACGAGCAGTACTTC.

The chain has TRBV14 and TRBJ2-7; no clear D gene. The CDR3 loop spans 12 amino acids. Looked up from germline, CDR1 is SGHDN and CDR2 is FVKESK. V lost 4 bases, J lost 2 bases, and 6 bases lay in between. The CDR3: CASSPNTYEQYF. In nucleotides, the CDR3 is TGTGCCAGCAGCCCGAACACCTACGAGCAGTACTTC.